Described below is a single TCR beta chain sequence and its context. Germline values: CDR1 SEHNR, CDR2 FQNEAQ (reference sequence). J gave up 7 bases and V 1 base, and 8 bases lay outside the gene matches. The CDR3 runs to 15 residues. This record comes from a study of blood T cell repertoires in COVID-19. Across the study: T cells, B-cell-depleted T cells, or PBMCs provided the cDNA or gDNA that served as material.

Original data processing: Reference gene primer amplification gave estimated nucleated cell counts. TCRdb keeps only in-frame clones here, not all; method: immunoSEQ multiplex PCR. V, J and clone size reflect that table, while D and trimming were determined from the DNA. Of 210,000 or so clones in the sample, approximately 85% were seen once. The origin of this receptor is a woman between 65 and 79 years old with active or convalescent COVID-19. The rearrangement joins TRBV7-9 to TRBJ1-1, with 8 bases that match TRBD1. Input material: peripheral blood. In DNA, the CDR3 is TGTGCCAGCAGCTTAGTACAGGGGGGACGGATTGAAGCTTTCTTT. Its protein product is CASSLVQGGRIEAFF.